This is a list of T cell receptor beta chains from one sample in a study of T cell repertoires in cytomegalovirus infection. In TCRdb, the reads were re-called with MiXCR into one record per CDR3 protein. The profile shows about 210,000 distinct CDR3 sequences, around 6.6% of them singletons. The sample comprised PBMCs. These receptor sequences come from a human donor in good health (CMV status not recorded). Some clones in this sample may be carry-over from other donors' samples. Both conserved end residues are part of each CDR3. The D gene is left open where the match is weak. Expanded clones are given a class, and other clones once, few, many or no size at all.

abundance: many
j_gene: TRBJ1-2
v_gene: TRBV28
d_gene: -
CDR3nt: TGTGCCAGCAGTTTAAGTTTTCGGGAGCTCGGCTACACCTTC
CDR3aa: CASSLSFRELGYTF

abundance: many
j_gene: TRBJ1-5
v_gene: TRBV23-1
d_gene: -
CDR3nt: TGCGCCAGCAGTCAATGGAAACAAGGGACCTTTCAGCCCCAGCATTTT
CDR3aa: CASSQWKQGTFQPQHF

abundance: many
j_gene: TRBJ2-3
v_gene: TRBV20-1
d_gene: TRBD2
CDR3nt: TGCAGTGCTAGCCCTCTAGCGGGGGGTCAATCAAGCACAGATACGCAGTATTTT
CDR3aa: CSASPLAGGQSSTDTQYF

abundance: many
j_gene: TRBJ2-3
v_gene: TRBV7-2
d_gene: -
CDR3nt: TGTGCCAGCAGCTTGCGGCGGTGGCGAGCAGATACGCAGTATTTT
CDR3aa: CASSLRRWRADTQYF

abundance: many
j_gene: TRBJ1-1
v_gene: TRBV7-2
d_gene: -
CDR3nt: TGTGCCAGCAGGCTCGGTGAAGCTTTCTTT
CDR3aa: CASRLGEAFF

abundance: many
j_gene: TRBJ2-7
v_gene: TRBV25-1
d_gene: TRBD1
CDR3nt: TGTGCCAGCAGTGGACAGGGCCAGCACGAGCAGTACTTC
CDR3aa: CASSGQGQHEQYF

abundance: many
j_gene: TRBJ2-7
v_gene: TRBV11-2
d_gene: TRBD2
CDR3nt: TGTGCCAGCAGCTTGGACGGCCTAGCGGGACTGTACGAGCAGTACTTC
CDR3aa: CASSLDGLAGLYEQYF

abundance: many
j_gene: TRBJ2-1
v_gene: TRBV7-8
d_gene: -
CDR3nt: TGTGCCAGCAGCCCCTATCTTGCCGAGTTCAATGAGCAGTTCTTC
CDR3aa: CASSPYLAEFNEQFF

abundance: few
j_gene: TRBJ2-3
v_gene: TRBV29-1
d_gene: TRBD2
CDR3nt: TGCAGCGTTGACGGTGGGACTAGCGGGGGAACAGATACGCAGTATTTT
CDR3aa: CSVDGGTSGGTDTQYF

abundance: many
j_gene: TRBJ2-5
v_gene: TRBV7-2
d_gene: -
CDR3nt: TGTGCCAGCCGCCTCGGGGGGCGGGAGACCCAGTACTTC
CDR3aa: CASRLGGRETQYF

abundance: -
j_gene: TRBJ1-5
v_gene: TRBV29-1
d_gene: -
CDR3nt: TGCAGCGTTCGGGGGATGGACAATCAGCCCCAGCATTTT
CDR3aa: CSVRGMDNQPQHF

abundance: many
j_gene: TRBJ2-7
v_gene: TRBV11-2
d_gene: -
CDR3nt: TGTGCCAGCAGCTTGTACGAGCAGTACTTC
CDR3aa: CASSLYEQYF

abundance: many
j_gene: TRBJ2-3
v_gene: TRBV29-1
d_gene: TRBD1
CDR3nt: TGCAGCGTAACCGGGACAGGGCCCTCGGATACGCAGTATTTT
CDR3aa: CSVTGTGPSDTQYF

abundance: many
j_gene: TRBJ2-5
v_gene: TRBV29-1
d_gene: TRBD2
CDR3nt: TGCAGCCCGAGCGGGGGTGGTGAGACCCAGTACTTC
CDR3aa: CSPSGGGETQYF

abundance: many
j_gene: TRBJ1-1
v_gene: TRBV7-2
d_gene: -
CDR3nt: TGTGCCAGCAGCTTAAATGCAGGGATGGAATTGAACACTGAAGCTTTCTTT
CDR3aa: CASSLNAGMELNTEAFF

abundance: many
j_gene: TRBJ1-6
v_gene: TRBV7-9
d_gene: -
CDR3nt: TGTGCCAGCAGCTTAGAGAGGGGGGCGCGTAATTCACCCCTCCACTTT
CDR3aa: CASSLERGARNSPLHF

abundance: few
j_gene: TRBJ1-3
v_gene: TRBV14
d_gene: -
CDR3nt: TGTGCCAGCAGCCAAGCGGTAATAGGTCACTGGAGCTCTGGAAACACCATATATTTT
CDR3aa: CASSQAVIGHWSSGNTIYF

abundance: many
j_gene: TRBJ2-3
v_gene: TRBV7-2
d_gene: -
CDR3nt: TGTGCCAGCAGCCGGGATGCAAATACGCAGTATTTT
CDR3aa: CASSRDANTQYF

abundance: many
j_gene: TRBJ1-1
v_gene: TRBV29-1
d_gene: -
CDR3nt: TGCAGCGTCTTGGGGGCAGCTAACATGAACACTGAAGCTTTCTTT
CDR3aa: CSVLGAANMNTEAFF

abundance: -
j_gene: TRBJ1-5
v_gene: TRBV5-6
d_gene: -
CDR3nt: TGTGCCAGCAGCGTAAACAGGGATCAGCCCCAGCATTTT
CDR3aa: CASSVNRDQPQHF

abundance: few
j_gene: TRBJ2-3
v_gene: TRBV9
d_gene: TRBD2
CDR3nt: TGTGCCAGCAGCGTAGTGTGGGCTAGCGGCACCACAGATACGCAGTATTTT
CDR3aa: CASSVVWASGTTDTQYF

abundance: many
j_gene: TRBJ1-1
v_gene: TRBV19
d_gene: -
CDR3nt: TGTGCCAGTCTAGGACAGATGAACACTGAAGCTTTCTTT
CDR3aa: CASLGQMNTEAFF

abundance: -
j_gene: TRBJ2-1
v_gene: TRBV11-2
d_gene: TRBD2
CDR3nt: TGTGCCAGCAGTCGACTAGCGGGGGGGCAGTACAATGAGCAGTTCTTC
CDR3aa: CASSRLAGGQYNEQFF

abundance: many
j_gene: TRBJ1-5
v_gene: TRBV7-2
d_gene: TRBD1
CDR3nt: TGTGCCAGCAGCTTTGGACAGGATCAGCCCCAGCATTTT
CDR3aa: CASSFGQDQPQHF

abundance: many
j_gene: TRBJ2-2
v_gene: TRBV5-1
d_gene: TRBD1
CDR3nt: TGCGCCAGCAGCTTGGGCACAGGGGTCACCGGGGAGCTGTTTTTT
CDR3aa: CASSLGTGVTGELFF

abundance: -
j_gene: TRBJ1-1
v_gene: TRBV7-3
d_gene: TRBD1
CDR3nt: TGTGCCAGCAGCTCGGACAGGTACGCCGCTGAAGCTTTCTTT
CDR3aa: CASSSDRYAAEAFF

abundance: many
j_gene: TRBJ1-4
v_gene: TRBV7-2
d_gene: -
CDR3nt: TGTGCCAGCAGCCGTTCGGGGGGCTTTCAGGAAAAACTGTTTTTT
CDR3aa: CASSRSGGFQEKLFF

abundance: many
j_gene: TRBJ1-2
v_gene: TRBV19
d_gene: -
CDR3nt: TGTGCCAGTAGCCCTGCAGGTTCGGCGATTGGCTACACCTTC
CDR3aa: CASSPAGSAIGYTF

abundance: -
j_gene: TRBJ1-3
v_gene: TRBV14
d_gene: -
CDR3nt: TGTGCCAGCAGCCACTGGCCAGTAGGGCCTGGAAACACCATATATTTT
CDR3aa: CASSHWPVGPGNTIYF

abundance: -
j_gene: TRBJ2-1
v_gene: TRBV29-1
d_gene: TRBD2
CDR3nt: TGCAGCGTTGTGGGACTAGCGACCCCCAATGAGCAGTTCTTC
CDR3aa: CSVVGLATPNEQFF

abundance: many
j_gene: TRBJ2-3
v_gene: TRBV7-2
d_gene: -
CDR3nt: TGTGCCAGCTTGGCCTCTTGGGGCCGGGGAGATACGCAGTATTTT
CDR3aa: CASLASWGRGDTQYF

abundance: many
j_gene: TRBJ1-5
v_gene: TRBV7-2
d_gene: -
CDR3nt: TGTGCCAGCATCTTCATAACAGACAGGAGCAATCAGCCCCAGCATTTT
CDR3aa: CASIFITDRSNQPQHF

abundance: many
j_gene: TRBJ2-1
v_gene: TRBV5-8
d_gene: TRBD1
CDR3nt: TGTGCCAGCAGCTTGGACAGGGGAGCCAATGAGCAGTTCTTC
CDR3aa: CASSLDRGANEQFF